A selection of T cell receptor beta chains follows, all from one sample in a study of blood T cell repertoires in COVID-19. Profiled with immunoSEQ multiplex PCR; TCRdb holds only in-frame clones, not every one. The repertoire includes about 68,000 clones, 60% to 85% of them detected once, and around 25% sits in the top ten. Material: peripheral blood. Receptors were obtained from a human donor in a cohort sampled during active COVID-19. Each CDR3 is given with its conserved first and last residue.

cdr3_aa j_call v_call
CASSGDRGQGEKLFF TRBJ1-4 TRBV5-1
CAGGTSGGSETQYF TRBJ2-5 TRBV30
CASSISAGYDYEQYF TRBJ2-7 TRBV19
CASSSEGRQETQYF TRBJ2-5 TRBV5-1
CASSLLAAPVTDTQYF TRBJ2-3 TRBV7-2
CASSYSSLAGGNTDTQYF TRBJ2-3 TRBV6-2/TRBV6-3
CASSFNSYEQYF TRBJ2-7 TRBV7-2
CASSQGAAAGANVLTF TRBJ2-6 TRBV2
CASSQPTGEGEKLFF TRBJ1-4 TRBV5-5
CASSPILGGRSYEQYF TRBJ2-7 TRBV7-2
CAWSPGQGAGEQFF TRBJ2-1 TRBV30
CASSRGQGGQETQYF TRBJ2-5 TRBV7-9
CASSEHPGQGNTEAFF TRBJ1-1 TRBV6-1
CASSQDPRSGSYEQYF TRBJ2-7 TRBV4-3
CASSSGLANSYEQYF TRBJ2-7 TRBV5-4
CSVQKGAGGGYEQYF TRBJ2-7 TRBV29-1
CASSLAGVPDTEAFF TRBJ1-1 TRBV11-2
CASSAASTGGVETQYF TRBJ2-5 TRBV11-2
CASSVSLSGGAGDEQFF TRBJ2-1 TRBV11-2
CASSRSGTSYEQYF TRBJ2-7 TRBV18
CASSEGGRAYEQYF TRBJ2-7 TRBV10-2
CASSQTSGGHNEQFF TRBJ2-1 TRBV10-1
CASSRNRDSNYEQYF TRBJ2-7 TRBV3-1/TRBV3-2
CASSATWRALYGYTF TRBJ1-2 TRBV19
CASSQGLAGVGEQFF TRBJ2-1 TRBV14
CASRFSTVVYGYTF TRBJ1-2 TRBV19
CASSHGDRPAQETQYF TRBJ2-5 TRBV4-2
CATSRDIGSGNTIYF TRBJ1-3 TRBV15
CATSDLRGGDTQYF TRBJ2-3 TRBV24-1
CASSSKGVFDTDTQYF TRBJ2-3 TRBV9
CASSLPSREAFF TRBJ1-1 TRBV28
CASNVAGGQETQYF TRBJ2-5 TRBV7-2
CASSLEVAVGGNEQFF TRBJ2-1 TRBV5-1
CASSLDPGGNGNTIYF TRBJ1-3 TRBV7-2
CASSQVAGSGSAEAFF TRBJ1-1 TRBV4-3
CASSTTGTGGIEQYF TRBJ2-7 TRBV7-2
CASSQEGTGVPYEQYF TRBJ2-7 TRBV4-3
CASRSGQTYEQYF TRBJ2-7 TRBV28
CATSREVLAGETQYF TRBJ2-5 TRBV15
CASSENTQETQYF TRBJ2-5 TRBV25-1
CATSSSGGSYNEQFF TRBJ2-1 TRBV15
CASHRGRDTEAFF TRBJ1-1 TRBV2
CASSISTGTSGETQYF TRBJ2-5 TRBV28
CASSYPPGAGANVLTF TRBJ2-6 TRBV6-5
CASSQGRGRYEQYF TRBJ2-7 TRBV3-1/TRBV3-2
CASSRPEYEQYF TRBJ2-7 TRBV7-8
CASRLDRVDNQPQHF TRBJ1-5 TRBV28
CASSPTSGGSYNEQFF TRBJ2-1 TRBV18
CASSLGGRPGNTIYF TRBJ1-3 TRBV11-2
CSTSSGTEAFF TRBJ1-1 TRBV29-1
CASGLAASTDTQYF TRBJ2-3 TRBV28
CASKGSSGTETQYF TRBJ2-5 TRBV19
CASSQEGRDTDTQYF TRBJ2-3 TRBV4-1
CASSGFGQNSMNTEAFF TRBJ1-1 TRBV6-2/TRBV6-3
CASSLSSQGDYGYTF TRBJ1-2 TRBV27